The 27 T cell receptor beta chains below come from one sample, sequenced in a study of CD8+ T cells in alopecia areata (dated by TCRdb to the late 2010s). The receptor library was made with the immunoSEQ multiplex PCR assay. To provide template for TCR sequencing, every sample had RNA extracted and reverse transcribed into cDNA. Here the immuneACCESS table is served through TCRdb, limited to in-frame sequences with V and J called. Missing clones are a known gap in these copies; in checked studies unresolved V genes cover under half, and the rest lacks a known reason. In this sample the table shows more than 250,000 clones, and no singletons are among them. The ten biggest clones cover less than 1.5% of the sample. Pooled mouse cutaneous lymph node cells were stained for CD4, CD8alpha, NKG2D, NKG2ACE and other markers, then sorted on a BD Influx. Sequenced: CD4+ T cells sorted from a lymph node. Source of these receptors: a C3H/HeJ mouse with alopecia areata. This strain is characterized by the MHC haplotype H2-k.

Only a few counts were recorded for this clone. The genes and germline here are from mouse. The CDR3 end lies 4 residues beyond the end of the read and is filled in from the germline J gene. V and J are TRBV13-1 and TRBJ2-5, with 7 bases fitting TRBD1. CDR3 length: 15 residues. Germline V gene data show CDR1 as NSHNY and CDR2 as SYGAGN. Unmatched junction bases numbered 6, after V lost 5 bases and J lost 0 bases. CDR3 in amino acids: CASSLDRVNQDTQYF. The CDR3 DNA, read in part, is TGTGCCAGCAGCCTCGACAGGGTTAACCAAGAC.

A word on this clone: Each gene name is a mouse one. The read falls 4 residues short of the CDR3 end, and the missing part is taken from the germline J gene. V usage is TRBV19 and J usage is TRBJ1-2, with 7 nucleotides matching TRBD1. The germline V gene encodes CDR1 FNHDT and CDR2 SITEND (reference sequence). Unmatched junction bases numbered 10, after V lost 5 bases and J lost 0 bases. The CDR3 length is 16 residues. CDR3 protein: CASSLLGQHANSDYTF. CDR3 DNA (partial): TGTGCCAGCAGCCTCCTGGGACAGCATGCAAACTCC.

Concerning this clone: Gene names are mouse gene names. The DNA ends 4 residues before the CDR3 does, and the rest of the CDR3 is filled in from the germline J gene. V and J are TRBV13-3 and TRBJ1-2; TRBD1 agrees at 7 bases. Trimming at V came to 6 bases and at J to 0 bases, leaving 5 bases not matched to a gene. Germline CDR1 and CDR2: NNHDY and SYVADS. The length of the CDR3 is 14 residues. This CDR3 reads CASTNRGANSDYTF. Partial CDR3 DNA: TGTGCCAGCACCAACAGGGGTGCAAACTCC.

This clone was seen ten or more times. Gene names are mouse gene names. CDR3 DNA, as far as it was read: TGTGCCAGCAGTCCCGCGACAGGGGGCACCGGG. Translation: CASSPATGGTG. The whole CDR3 reads CASSPATGGTGQLYF. The V gene is TRBV19, the J gene TRBJ2-2; 9 bases map to TRBD1. The read comes to an end 4 residues before the CDR3 does, leaving the germline J gene to fill in the end. Germline trimming cut 4 bases from V and 4 bases from J; bases unmatched to any gene: 5. CDR3 size: 15 residues. The germline gives CDR1 FNHDT, CDR2 SITEND (reference sequence).

This clone was recorded a few times. Gene labels here are mouse ones. The observed sequence ends 4 residues before the CDR3 terminus, with the missing tail filled in from the germline J gene. The chain couples TRBV12-1 to TRBJ1-2; D gene unclear. Trimming removed 0 bases from V and 0 bases from J, with 10 bases in between. This CDR3 comprises 15 residues. The germline CDR1 and CDR2 sequences are SGHSN and HYEKVE. The part of the CDR3 DNA that was read is TGTGCCAGCTCTCTCGTCGGACTCGCAAACTCC. It translates to CASSLVGLANS. The full CDR3 is CASSLVGLANSDYTF.

This clone appeared a few times. Gene and germline names: mouse. The sequence runs out 4 residues before the end of the CDR3; the remainder is reconstructed from the germline J gene. Other DNA sequences in the same sample also yield this CDR3. The rearrangement uses TRBV19 and TRBJ2-5, with TRBD2 as a possible D gene (5 bases). The germline V gene encodes CDR1 FNHDT and CDR2 SITEND (reference sequence). The CDR3 has 15 residues. V lost 4 bases, J lost 0 bases, and 12 bases lay in between. CDR3 in amino acids: CASSPLTVNQDTQYF. Partial CDR3 DNA: TGTGCCAGCAGTCCCCTGACTGTTAACCAAGAC.

This clone was observed a handful of times. Mouse germline and gene names are used. Read data end 4 residues before the CDR3 end; the end is taken from the germline J gene. The V call is TRBV13-2, the J call TRBJ2-3; the D gene is possibly TRBD2 (5 bases). Germline CDR1 and CDR2: NNHNN and SYGAGS (reference sequence). The germline V and J ends were trimmed by 3 bases and 0 bases, with 8 bases remaining between them. The CDR3 runs 14 residues. The part of the CDR3 DNA that was read is TGTGCCAGCGGTGTTGGGGTTAGTGCAGAA. It specifies CASGVGVSAE. The full CDR3 sequence reads CASGVGVSAETLYF.

Concerning this clone: Gene names refer to mouse genes. The read gets to within 4 residues of the CDR3 end, and the germline J gene fills in the rest. The chain carries TRBV13-2 and TRBJ2-7; 8 nucleotides line up with TRBD2. Germline V gives CDR1 NNHNN, CDR2 SYGAGS (reference sequence). The CDR3 extends over 15 amino acids. The CDR3: CASGDAGGARYEQYF. The sequenced part of the CDR3 DNA is TGTGCCAGCGGTGATGCCGGGGGGGCGCGATAT.

This clone was counted ten times or more. Gene names refer to mouse genes. The CDR3 is cut off 4 residues early in the read; its end comes from the germline J gene. The chain employs TRBV3 and TRBJ2-5; D gene unclear. Germline assignment: CDR1 SNHLY and CDR2 FYNGKV (reference sequence). The ends were cut back, 3 bases at V and 3 bases at J, with 4 bases in the middle. This CDR3 has 12 amino acids. CDR3 amino acids: CASSFPQDTQYF. Partial CDR3 DNA: TGTGCCAGCAGCTTTCCTCAAGAC. The full variable domain, in which reference TRBV3 and TRBJ2-5 provide the parts outside the CDR3, is GPKVLQIPSHQIIDMGQMVTLNCDPVSNHLYFYWYKQILGQQMEFLVNFYNGKVMEKSKLFKDQFSVERPDGSYFTLKIQPTALEDSAVYFCASSFPQDTQYFGPGTRLLVL.

In the case of this clone: The gene names given are mouse names. The read comes to an end 4 residues before the CDR3 does, leaving the germline J gene to fill in the end. Additional DNA sequences in this sample encode the identical CDR3. This chain connects TRBV13-3 to TRBJ2-1; TRBD2 agrees at 10 bases. This CDR3 region has 15 residues. V lost 3 bases and J lost 4; bases outside the gene matches: 4. Germline V CDR1 and CDR2: NNHDY, SYVADS. The covered CDR3 bases are TGTGCCAGCAGTGGAGACTGGGGGGTTTATGCT. It specifies CASSGDWGVYA. The entire CDR3 is CASSGDWGVYAEQFF.

A note on this clone: Mouse germline and gene names are used. The read falls 4 residues short of the CDR3 end, and the missing part is taken from the germline J gene. Distinct nucleotide sequences in the sample also encode this CDR3. The chain is built from TRBV19 and TRBJ1-1; 8 bases map to TRBD1. The CDR3 extends over 14 amino acids. V was clipped by 2 bases and J by 2 bases; unmatched bases: 2. CDR1 is FNHDT, CDR2 SITEND, per germline (reference sequence). CDR3 protein: CASSITGGNTEVFF. Incomplete CDR3 DNA: TGTGCCAGCAGTATCACAGGGGGTAACACA.

The sample holds a few counts of this clone. All gene names here are mouse names. The read finishes 4 residues shy of the CDR3 end, and the germline J gene is used to complete it. The gene calls are TRBV13-1 and TRBJ2-7; 9 bases are shared with TRBD2. The CDR3 consists of 14 residues. The germline CDR1 and CDR2 sequences are NSHNY and SYGAGN. CDR3 loop: CASSLDWGSYEQYF. The sequenced CDR3 bases are TGTGCCAGCAGTCTCGACTGGGGGTCTTAT.

This clone was detected only a few times. Gene names and germline match the mouse. The CDR3 reads CASSPTGGPGQLYF. The DNA read from the CDR3 is TGTGCCAGCAGTCCGACTGGGGGGCCCGGG. This chain connects TRBV19 to TRBJ2-2, with 10 nucleotides matching TRBD2. The sequence runs out 4 residues before the end of the CDR3; the remainder is reconstructed from the germline J gene. The germline CDR1 and CDR2 sequences are FNHDT and SITEND (reference sequence). This CDR3 spans 14 amino acids. J gave up 6 bases and V 4 bases, and 3 bases lay outside the gene matches.

Only a few counts were recorded for this clone. The gene names given are mouse names. The CDR3 end is not reached by the read, which stops 4 residues before it; the germline J gene fills it in. J is TRBJ2-4 and V is TRBV19; no definite D call. Trimming cost V 5 bases and J 0 bases, with 4 bases left between them. CDR1 FNHDT and CDR2 SITEND come from the germline V gene (reference sequence). CDR3 size: 12 residues. CDR3 in amino acids: CASSNSQNTLYF. CDR3 DNA (partial): TGTGCCAGCAGCAATAGTCAAAAC.

The table lists this clone with a few counts. The listed genes are named as in mouse. Read coverage stops 4 residues before the CDR3 terminus; the germline J gene supplies the remainder. The chain uses TRBV31 and TRBJ2-1; 9 bases map to TRBD2. The CDR3 runs 14 residues. With V trimmed by 5 bases and J by 4 bases, 6 bases remained unmatched. The germline gives CDR1 GKSSPN, CDR2 SITVG. CDR3 DNA (partial): TGTGCCTGGGGTGAGACTGGGGGTTATGCT. Translated: CAWGETGGYA. The whole CDR3 is CAWGETGGYAEQFF. The full variable domain, rest sourced from reference TRBV31 and TRBJ2-1, is AQTIHQWPVAEIKAVGSPLSLGCTIKGKSSPNLYWYWQATGGTLQQLFYSITVGQVESVVQLNLSASRPKDDQFILSTEKLLLSHSGFYLCAWGETGGYAEQFFGPGTRLTVL.

The table lists this clone with a few counts. The gene symbols are mouse symbols. The read falls 4 residues short of the CDR3 end, and the missing part is taken from the germline J gene. V is TRBV5 and J is TRBJ1-2, with D perhaps matching TRBD1 (5 bases). Germline CDR1 is LGHNA and CDR2 is YNLKQL (reference sequence). The CDR3 loop spans 14 amino acids. The V end was cut by 3 bases, the J end by 0 bases, with 8 bases between. This chain's CDR3 is CASSQDKTNSDYTF. CDR3 bases read: TGTGCCAGCAGCCAGGACAAAACAAACTCC.

On this clone: The germline and genes are mouse ones. The read falls 4 residues short of the CDR3 end, and the missing part is taken from the germline J gene. Other DNA sequences in this sample translate to the same CDR3. The V call is TRBV1, the J call TRBJ2-5, with D hard to call. The CDR3 runs to 14 residues. Germline V gene sequence: CDR1 NSQYPW, CDR2 LRSPGD (reference sequence). V was pared by 1 base and J by 2 bases, with 7 bases between. This CDR3 reads CTCSAGGIQDTQYF. The DNA read from the CDR3 is TGCACCTGCAGTGCAGGGGGAATCCAAGAC.

This clone was seen only a few times. Gene names and germline refer to mouse. The read finishes 4 residues shy of the CDR3 end, and the germline J gene is used to complete it. The chain is built from TRBV19 and TRBJ1-1; the D is unclear. CDR1 and CDR2 from the germline V gene are FNHDT and SITEND (reference sequence). CDR3 length: 12 amino acids. The DNA read from the CDR3 is TGTGCCAGCAGCTCCCGACAAACA. Protein sequence: CASSSRQT. The whole CDR3 sequence is CASSSRQTEVFF.

To note about this clone: Gene names are mouse gene names. The read terminates 4 residues ahead of where the CDR3 ends, so the germline J gene completes it. The V gene is TRBV5, the J gene TRBJ2-5; TRBD2 matches at 13 bases. CDR1 and CDR2 from the germline V gene are LGHNA and YNLKQL (reference sequence). This CDR3 region has 15 residues. This CDR3 is CASSIRDWGGDTQYF. Incomplete CDR3 DNA: TGTGCCAGCAGCATCCGGGACTGGGGGGGAGAC.

A note on this clone: The gene names given are mouse names. Read coverage stops 4 residues before the CDR3 terminus; the germline J gene supplies the remainder. The chain carries TRBV19 and TRBJ2-2; D is uncertain. The V gene's germline CDR1 is FNHDT and CDR2 SITEND (reference sequence). The CDR3 has 15 amino acids. The V gene lost 4 bases and the J gene lost 3 bases, with 13 bases spanning the gap. CDR3 DNA (partial): TGTGCCAGCAGTCCCCCAACTAGGGACACCGGG. Encoded protein: CASSPPTRDTG. The entire CDR3 reads CASSPPTRDTGQLYF.

Notes on this clone: The gene symbols are mouse symbols. The read ends 4 residues before the CDR3 terminus; that terminus is restored from the germline J gene. Other DNA variants within this sample encode the same CDR3. The V call is TRBV1, the J call TRBJ2-2, with TRBD1 identical over 7 bases. V dropped 2 bases and J dropped 2; count of bases not matched to a gene: 2. CDR1 is NSQYPW and CDR2 is LRSPGD in the germline V gene (reference sequence). The CDR3 sequence is 15 residues long. CDR3 sequence: CTCSAPGQNTGQLYF. The DNA read from the CDR3 is TGCACCTGCAGTGCACCGGGACAGAACACCGGG. Supplemented by reference TRBV1 and TRBJ2-2, the full variable domain reads VTLLEQNPRWRLVPRGQAVNLRCILKNSQYPWMSWYQQDLQKQLQWLFTLRSPGDKEVKSLPGADYLATRVTDTELRLQVANMSQGRTLYCTCSAPGQNTGQLYFGEGSKLTVL.

In the case of this clone: Genes here carry mouse names. The read terminates 4 residues ahead of where the CDR3 ends, so the germline J gene completes it. The chain has TRBV31 and TRBJ2-5; 7 bases are a match to TRBD1. CDR3 length: 15 amino acids. Germline-derived CDR1 and CDR2 are GKSSPN and SITVG. V dropped 0 bases and J dropped 0; count of bases not matched to a gene: 3. CDR3 protein: CAWSLQGTNQDTQYF. The CDR3 bases that were read are TGTGCCTGGAGTCTACAGGGGACAAACCAAGAC.

This clone was picked up a small number of times. Mouse names are used for the genes. The missing CDR3 end, 3 residues past where the read stops, is filled in from the germline J gene. This chain links TRBV13-1 with TRBJ1-6; possibly TRBD1 for D (5 bases). TRBJ1-6 is sorted into the ORF group, with uncertain function. Germline loops: CDR1 NSHNY, CDR2 SYGAGN. The CDR3 is made up of 14 amino acids. Trimming removed 2 bases at V and 6 bases at J, with 9 bases between. The CDR3 bases that were read are TGTGCCAGCAGTGAGGCAGGGCCTAATTCGCCC. Its translation is CASSEAGPNSP. The complete CDR3 reads CASSEAGPNSPLYF.

The table lists this clone with a few counts. Mouse gene names apply. The read ends 4 residues before the CDR3 terminus; that terminus is restored from the germline J gene. Additional DNA sequences in this sample encode the identical CDR3. The gene calls are TRBV19 and TRBJ2-3; TRBD2 agrees at 9 bases. The CDR3 contains 15 residues. Germline lookup yields CDR1 FNHDT and CDR2 SITEND (reference sequence). Trimming at V came to 5 bases and at J to 0 bases, leaving 4 bases not matched to a gene. CDR3 DNA, as far as it was read: TGTGCCAGCAGGGACTGGGGAACTAGTGCAGAA. This translates into CASRDWGTSAE. The whole CDR3 region reads CASRDWGTSAETLYF. Based on the CDR3 plus reference TRBV19 and TRBJ2-3, the full variable domain is GGIITQTPKFLIGQEGQKLTLKCQQNFNHDTMYWYRQDSGKGLRLIYYSITENDLQKGDLSEGYDASREKKSSFSLTVTSAQKNEMAVFLCASRDWGTSAETLYFGSGTRLTVL.

This clone was seen a few times. Genes and germline are mouse. The read ends 4 residues shy of where the CDR3 ends; the end is completed using the germline J gene. This chain links TRBV13-3 with TRBJ2-5; tentative D call: TRBD2 (7 bases). The CDR3 has 16 residues. With 0 bases removed from V and 2 bases from J, the gap between germline ends came to 13 bases. Germline CDR1 NNHDY, CDR2 SYVADS. The CDR3 region is CASSDGGGRGQDTQYF. Partial CDR3 DNA: TGTGCCAGCAGTGATGGTGGGGGGCGCGGCCAAGAC. Full variable domain (remainder filled in from reference TRBV13-3 and TRBJ2-5): EAAVTQSPRSKVAVTGGKVTLSCHQTNNHDYMYWYRQDTGHGLRLIHYSYVADSTEKGDIPDGYKASRPSQENFSLILELASLSQTAVYFCASSDGGGRGQDTQYFGPGTRLLVL.

This clone has just a few counts. Gene names denote mouse genes. The CDR3 end lies 4 residues beyond the end of the read and is filled in from the germline J gene. This chain uses TRBV5 with TRBJ1-1; a possible D gene is TRBD1 (6 bases). Trimming removed 4 bases at V and 3 bases at J, with 12 bases between. The V gene's germline CDR1 is LGHNA and CDR2 YNLKQL (reference sequence). The CDR3 runs to 14 residues. The DNA read from the CDR3 is TGTGCCAGCAGCCTCACAGGGAGGCACACA. This translates into CASSLTGRHT. The entire CDR3 reads CASSLTGRHTEVFF.

This clone has just a few counts. Each gene name is a mouse one. The read halts 4 residues ahead of the CDR3 end, with the missing end drawn from the germline J gene. This sample also contains other DNA sequences that code for the same CDR3. The rearrangement uses TRBV19 and TRBJ2-2, with TRBD2 identical over 10 bases. Trimming took 5 bases from V and 1 from J; bases not matched to a gene: 5. The length of the CDR3 is 16 residues. CDR1 is FNHDT and CDR2 is SITEND in the germline V gene (reference sequence). CDR3 bases read: TGTGCCAGCAGCCCCGGGACTGGGGAAAACACCGGG. Amino acid sequence: CASSPGTGENTG. The CDR3 reads in full as CASSPGTGENTGQLYF.